Listed below are T cell receptor beta chains from one sample, sequenced in a study of technical replicates of blood from four donors. This table comes from immunoSEQ multiplex PCR, and its TCRdb copy is limited to in-frame clones, with some not included. The sample has about 100,000 clones; roughly 94% are singletons. The sequenced sample was T cells isolated from PBMCs. The receptors derive from a human donor in good health. The conserved cysteine and the conserved F or W are not part of the CDR3 here. A D gene is named only where the DNA matches it firmly. The size of a clone is reported for some rows only, either as once, few or many, or as a class for expanded clones.

>TRBJ1-2|TRBD1|TRBV2|few
ARPGQGAGGYT
>TRBJ1-1|TRBD1|TRBV7-6|.
ASSLAGQGAREAF
>TRBJ2-2|TRBD1|TRBV9|.
ASSPTGGNGELF
>TRBJ1-1|.|TRBV29-1|.
SVRIQENTEAF
>TRBJ2-1|.|TRBV6-6|.
ASSSPGTSYNEQF
>TRBJ2-1|.|TRBV6-6|.
ASSYDRPLDNEQF
>TRBJ2-3|TRBD2|TRBV6-1|once
ASSVLAGGPSDTQY
>TRBJ2-7|.|TRBV7-2|.
ASSLGFRGYEQY
>TRBJ1-3|TRBD1|TRBV5-4|once
ASRRSPGQGSGNTIY
>TRBJ2-1|.|TRBV7-7|once
ASSLAVSDNEQF
>TRBJ1-2|.|TRBV4-1|once
ASSQEDGYGYT
>TRBJ2-3|.|TRBV6-4|.
ASSVKESDTQY
>TRBJ1-3|TRBD1|TRBV2|.
ASSRDRGSGNTIY
>TRBJ1-1|.|TRBV6-1|.
ASSEDSRMAF
>TRBJ2-7|TRBD2|TRBV5-1|.
ASSLAAGGAGYEQY
>TRBJ1-1|TRBD1|TRBV6-1|.
ASTLDRAGEAF
>TRBJ1-1|TRBD1|TRBV6-5|.
ASSYTGAMNTEAF
>TRBJ2-5|.|TRBV19|.
ASSIIGASPASQY
>TRBJ2-1|TRBD2|TRBV7-9|.
ASSQELAGDSEQF
>TRBJ2-3|.|TRBV4-1|.
ASSPARVLGGDTQY
>TRBJ2-3|TRBD2|TRBV2|.
ASNGRAESVTDTQY
>TRBJ2-5|TRBD2|TRBV5-1|.
ASSFRSGRALETQY
>TRBJ1-1|.|TRBV11-3|.
ASRRDTEAF
>TRBJ2-1|TRBD2|TRBV27|.
ASSSGTSGTKGYNEQF